This TCR beta chain came from a study of monozygotic twins with inflammatory bowel disease. This CDR3 contains 15 residues. Amplification used two nested PCRs: 16 cycles, then 8 to 10 cycles, on TCRalpha/TCRbeta cDNA. TCRdb reprocessed the 5' RACE reads and stores each CDR3 protein as one record, lacking DNA. The table lists 330,000 or so distinct CDR3 sequences, with 2% to 2.5% in the top ten. Study-wide findings and caveats: By inverse Simpson index, TCRbeta diversity was lower in IBD patients than in healthy co-twins. Differing immunosuppressive treatments may have added variability to patient repertoires.

In the case of this clonotype: What it binds is not known.

The genes are TRBV12-3 or TRBV12-4 and TRBJ2-7; TCRdb outputs TRBD2, but without DNA this stays unchecked. Material for sequencing was blood. This sequence originates from a human donor with ulcerative colitis or Crohn's disease, or a healthy co-twin of an affected twin (not recorded which). The chain's CDR3 is CASSFQSPHYYEQYF.